The source of this T cell receptor (beta chain) is a study of low-dose radiotherapy and immunotherapy resistance in tumors. Whole-study context: Cohort 1 was given 0.5 Gy per fraction every 2 weeks, for 6.5 Gy total. Administration of intravenous cyclophosphamide at 200 mg/m2 took place every two weeks, one day before radiation and immunotherapy. Dosing for Cohort 2 consisted of 1 Gy per fraction every two weeks, reaching a total of 13 Gy over 26 weeks.

CDR1 and CDR2 from the germline V gene are SGHTA and FQGNSA. V was pared by 1 base and J by 0 bases, with 4 bases between. There are 15 residues in the CDR3. The time point is: before trial treatment. Qualifying patients carried advanced solid tumors devoid of tumor-infiltrating lymphocytes. This clonotype was seen at least ten times. Alpha and beta chains were covered, as first-strand cDNA relied on TRAV- and TRBV-specific primers. The authors ran 15 to 25 PCR cycles to amplify TCRs with a constant-region primer and V-primer adapter. Each CDR3 protein is one row after TCRdb ran MiXCR on the reads. Altogether 85,000 to 95,000 distinct CDR3 sequences are present, more than 8% being singletons, with the ten largest covering around 1%.

This TCR came from a male donor with prostate cancer. This sequence joins TRBV7-2 and TRBJ2-6; D call uncertain. The sample here was PBMCs, taken before treatment. CDR3 in DNA: TGTGCCAGCAGCTTAGACATCTCTGGGGCCAACGTCCTGACTTTC. Translation gives CASSLDISGANVLTF.